The clone carrying this T cell receptor (beta chain) was picked up a small number of times. The antigen is undetermined. This entry comes from a study of T-cell memory formation after mild COVID-19. Across the study: The study found TCR clusters largely donor specific.

TCRdb called the 5' RACE reads again in MiXCR, with one record for every CDR3 protein. Of about 410,000 distinct CDR3 sequences listed, more than 20% were seen once; the top ten hold about 12%. Study findings and constraints: Largely, contracting CD4+ clones fell within CM and EM, and contracting CD8+ clones within EMRA. Later expanders leaned CD4+, whereas day 15 to 85 contracting clones were balanced CD4/CD8. A second wave of clones peaked on day 37, and their SARS-CoV-2 specificity went unconfirmed.

The CDR3 runs 12 residues. Germline loops: CDR1 MGHDK, CDR2 SYGVNS. V shed 5 bases and J shed 7 bases, with 11 bases lying between them. The sequenced sample consisted of PBMCs or a T cell subset sorted from them (not recorded which). The V call is TRBV25-1, the J call TRBJ2-5; the D is unclear. The receptor's source is an adult woman who had mild COVID-19 (a few samples of this study predate the infection). Cell type and time point are not known. CDR3 loop: CASSQDVSTQYF. The CDR3 coding sequence is TGTGCCAGCAGTCAGGACGTCTCGACCCAGTACTTC. The full variable domain, completed using reference TRBV25-1 and TRBJ2-5, is EADIYQTPRYLVIGTGKKITLECSQTMGHDKMYWYQQDPGMELHLIHYSYGVNSTEKGDLSSESTVSRIRTEHFPLTLESARPSHTSQYLCASSQDVSTQYFGPGTRLLVL.